The 11 T cell receptor beta chains below all came from one sample that was sequenced in a study of naive CD8 T cells in extremely preterm neonates. TCRdb's table, derived via immunoSEQ multiplex PCR, lists solely in-frame clones and lacks some. The data show roughly 5,400 clones, approximately 96% seen once. The material sequenced was naive CD8+ T cells from blood. The receptors were sampled from a human donor in good health.

The genes are TRBV19 and TRBJ2-1; 14 bases are shared with TRBD2. Germline V gene data show CDR1 as LNHDA and CDR2 as SQIVND (reference sequence). V gave up 6 bases and J gave up 3 bases; unmatched junction bases: 16. The CDR3 consists of 20 residues. This CDR3 is CASSQTWGLAGVASYNEQFF. The CDR3 DNA reads as TGTGCCAGTAGCCAGACTTGGGGACTAGCGGGGGTGGCGAGCTACAATGAGCAGTTCTTC. Supplemented by reference TRBV19 and TRBJ2-1, the full variable domain reads DGGITQSPKYLFRKEGQNVTLSCEQNLNHDAMYWYRQDPGQGLRLIYYSQIVNDFQKGDIAEGYSVSREKKESFPLTVTSAQKNPTAFYLCASSQTWGLAGVASYNEQFFGPGTRLTVL.

The rearrangement uses TRBV28 and TRBJ2-3, with 7 bases lining up with TRBD1. This CDR3 has 17 amino acids. Trimming removed 3 bases from V and 2 bases from J; junction bases left unmatched: 11. The germline gives CDR1 MDHEN, CDR2 SYDVKM. The CDR3 here is CASSLGLEGGPTDTQYF. The CDR3 DNA is TGTGCCAGCAGTTTGGGGCTCGAAGGGGGCCCCACAGATACGCAGTATTTT.

The V and J genes are TRBV19 and TRBJ2-7; 9 positions agree with TRBD2. The CDR3 spans 13 residues. V lost 4 bases, J lost 3 bases, and 1 base stayed unmatched. The germline gives CDR1 LNHDA, CDR2 SQIVND (reference sequence). Here the CDR3 reads CASSRTSVYEQYF. CDR3 nucleotides: TGTGCCAGTAGTAGGACTAGCGTCTACGAGCAGTACTTC.

The V call is TRBV2, the J call TRBJ1-2; 7 bases align to TRBD1. The length of the CDR3 is 13 residues. J lost 0 bases, V lost 8 bases, and 3 bases had no gene match. CDR1 is SNHLY, CDR2 FYNNEI, per germline. This CDR3 is CASGGQPNYGYTF. Written as DNA, the CDR3 is TGTGCCAGCGGGGGACAGCCTAACTATGGCTACACCTTC.

CDR3 protein: CASSFGWGGVDTQYF. The CDR3 coding sequence is TGTGCCAGCAGTTTCGGGTGGGGGGGAGTAGATACGCAGTATTTT. The genes are TRBV27 and TRBJ2-3, with 7 bases aligning to TRBD2. Trimming took 3 bases from V and 5 from J; bases not matched to a gene: 8. Germline V gene data show CDR1 as MNHEY and CDR2 as SMNVEV (reference sequence). There are 15 residues in the CDR3.

The chain's CDR3 is CASSLSRGGEQFF. CDR3 coding DNA: TGTGCCAGCAGTTTATCCCGCGGGGGTGAGCAGTTCTTC. V usage is TRBV27 and J usage is TRBJ2-1, with 7 bases identical to TRBD2. The trim removed 0 bases at V and 9 bases at J, leaving 2 bases unmatched. Germline V gives CDR1 MNHEY, CDR2 SMNVEV (reference sequence). This CDR3 spans 13 amino acids.

The V call is TRBV15, the J call TRBJ2-7; 7 bases are a match to TRBD2. The trim removed 0 bases at V and 2 bases at J, leaving 10 bases unmatched. The CDR3 has 17 amino acids. Per the germline V gene, CDR1 is LNHNV and CDR2 is YYDKDF (reference sequence). The CDR3 DNA reads as TGTGCCACCAGCAGAGATTTCATGGCTAGCGGAACCTACGAGCAGTACTTC. Translated, it gives CATSRDFMASGTYEQYF. The whole variable domain, remainder taken from reference TRBV15 and TRBJ2-7, is DAMVIQNPRYQVTQFGKPVTLSCSQTLNHNVMYWYQQKSSQAPKLLFHYYDKDFNNEADTPDNFQSRRPNTSFCFLDIRSPGLGDTAMYLCATSRDFMASGTYEQYFGPGTRLTVT.

This clone was observed once. CDR3 in amino acids: CASSPHAGRIYEQFF. The CDR3 DNA reads TGTGCCAGCAGTCCCCACGCGGGGAGGATCTATGAGCAGTTCTTC. The gene calls are TRBV2 and TRBJ2-1, with D possibly being TRBD2 (6 bases). The CDR3 consists of 15 residues. Trimming stripped 5 bases from V and 8 bases from J, with 19 bases between. The V gene's germline CDR1 is SNHLY and CDR2 FYNNEI.

The count of this clone is one. This chain joins TRBV28 and TRBJ2-1; 7 nucleotides match TRBD1. This CDR3 contains 14 residues. The junction had 9 bases not matched to a gene; V was cut back by 8 bases and J by 5 bases. Germline V gives CDR1 MDHEN, CDR2 SYDVKM. This CDR3 reads CASLRQGGHNEQFF. The CDR3 nucleotides are TGTGCCAGCCTCAGACAGGGCGGCCACAATGAGCAGTTCTTC.

The rearrangement links TRBV27 to TRBJ1-5; 7 bases map to TRBD1. From germline, CDR1 is MNHEY and CDR2 SMNVEV (reference sequence). CDR3 length: 15 residues. V shed 4 bases, J shed 2 bases, and the junction held 5 bases outside the gene matches. The CDR3 reads CASSSRTGGNQPQHF. The CDR3 DNA follows: TGTGCCAGCAGTTCTCGGACAGGTGGCAATCAGCCCCAGCATTTT.

The chain carries TRBV11-2 and TRBJ2-7; D possibly corresponds to TRBD2 (5 bases). The CDR3 runs 15 residues. The ends were cut back, 4 bases at V and 4 bases at J, with 17 bases in the middle. Germline CDR1 and CDR2: SGHAT and FQNNGV. CDR3 coding DNA: TGTGCCAGCAGCTATGGGTCGGGGTCTGGGTACGAGCAGTACTTC. It codes for CASSYGSGSGYEQYF.